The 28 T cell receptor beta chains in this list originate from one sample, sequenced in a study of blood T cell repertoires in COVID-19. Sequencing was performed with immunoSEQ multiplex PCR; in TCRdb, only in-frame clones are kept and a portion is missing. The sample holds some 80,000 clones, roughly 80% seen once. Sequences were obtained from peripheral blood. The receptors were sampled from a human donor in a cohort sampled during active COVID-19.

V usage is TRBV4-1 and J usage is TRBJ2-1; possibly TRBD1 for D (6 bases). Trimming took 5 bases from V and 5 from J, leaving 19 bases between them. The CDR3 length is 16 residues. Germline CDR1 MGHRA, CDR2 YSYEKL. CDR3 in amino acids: CASSAFGGRGDNEQFF. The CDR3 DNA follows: TGCGCCAGCAGCGCTTTTGGCGGCAGGGGAGACAATGAGCAGTTCTTC.

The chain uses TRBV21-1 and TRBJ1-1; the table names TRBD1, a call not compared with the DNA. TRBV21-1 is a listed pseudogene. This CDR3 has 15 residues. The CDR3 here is CASITSNRGYTEAFF. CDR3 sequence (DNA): TGTGCCAGCATCACCTCCAACAGGGGGTACACTGAAGCTTTCTTT.

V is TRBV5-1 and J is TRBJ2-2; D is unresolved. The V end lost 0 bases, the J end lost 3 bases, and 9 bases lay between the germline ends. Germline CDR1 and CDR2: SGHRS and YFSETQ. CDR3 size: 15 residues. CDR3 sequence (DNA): TGCGCCAGCAGCTTGGAAGGCGGCTACACCGGGGAGCTGTTTTTT. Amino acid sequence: CASSLEGGYTGELFF.

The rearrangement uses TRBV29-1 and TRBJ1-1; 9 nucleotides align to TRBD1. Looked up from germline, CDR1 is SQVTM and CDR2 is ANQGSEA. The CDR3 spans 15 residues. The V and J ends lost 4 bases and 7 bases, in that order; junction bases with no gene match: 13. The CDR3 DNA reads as TGCAGCGTTGCGAGGACAGGGACAGGGCTTGGTGAAGCTTTCTTT. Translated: CSVARTGTGLGEAFF.

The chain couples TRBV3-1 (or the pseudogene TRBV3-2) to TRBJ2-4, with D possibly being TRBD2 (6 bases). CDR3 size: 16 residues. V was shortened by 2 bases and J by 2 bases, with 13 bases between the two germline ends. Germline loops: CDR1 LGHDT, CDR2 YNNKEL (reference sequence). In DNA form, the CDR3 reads TGTGCCAGCAGCCAAAGGGAGGATCATCCCAAAAACATTCAGTACTTC. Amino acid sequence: CASSQREDHPKNIQYF.

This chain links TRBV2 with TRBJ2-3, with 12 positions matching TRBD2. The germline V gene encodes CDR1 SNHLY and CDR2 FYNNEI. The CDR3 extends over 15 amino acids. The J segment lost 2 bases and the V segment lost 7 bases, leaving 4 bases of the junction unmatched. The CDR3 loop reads CASTRTSGDTDTQYF. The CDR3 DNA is TGTGCCAGCACTAGGACTAGCGGGGACACAGATACGCAGTATTTT.

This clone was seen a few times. Written as DNA, the CDR3 is TGCGCCAGCAGCTTGGGTGGTAGCGTGTACAATGAGCAGTTCTTC. Its protein product is CASSLGGSVYNEQFF. V and J are TRBV5-1 and TRBJ2-1; TRBD2 is a possible D gene (5 bases). Germline V gives CDR1 SGHRS, CDR2 YFSETQ. This CDR3 region has 15 residues. Between the trimmed V and J ends, which lost 0 bases and 4 bases, there was a span of 11 bases.

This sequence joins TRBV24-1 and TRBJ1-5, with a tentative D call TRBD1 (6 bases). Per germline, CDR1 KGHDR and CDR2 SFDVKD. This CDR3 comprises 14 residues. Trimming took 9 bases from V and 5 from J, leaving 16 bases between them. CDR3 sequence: CATPAGGPHQPQHF. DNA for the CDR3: TGTGCCACCCCGGCCGGGGGGCCGCATCAGCCCCAGCATTTT.

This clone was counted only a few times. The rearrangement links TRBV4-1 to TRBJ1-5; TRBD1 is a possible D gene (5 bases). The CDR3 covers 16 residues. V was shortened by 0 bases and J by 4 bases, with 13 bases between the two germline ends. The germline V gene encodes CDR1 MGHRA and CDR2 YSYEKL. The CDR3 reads CASSQELDSLNQPQHF. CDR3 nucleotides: TGCGCCAGCAGCCAAGAGCTTGACAGCCTAAATCAGCCCCAGCATTTT.

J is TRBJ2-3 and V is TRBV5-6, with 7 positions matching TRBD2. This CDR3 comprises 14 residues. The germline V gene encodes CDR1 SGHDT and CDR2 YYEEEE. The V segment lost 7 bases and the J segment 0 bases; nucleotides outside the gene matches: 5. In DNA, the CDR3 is TGTGCCAGCCAAAGCGGGGCAAGCACAGATACGCAGTATTTT. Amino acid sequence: CASQSGASTDTQYF.

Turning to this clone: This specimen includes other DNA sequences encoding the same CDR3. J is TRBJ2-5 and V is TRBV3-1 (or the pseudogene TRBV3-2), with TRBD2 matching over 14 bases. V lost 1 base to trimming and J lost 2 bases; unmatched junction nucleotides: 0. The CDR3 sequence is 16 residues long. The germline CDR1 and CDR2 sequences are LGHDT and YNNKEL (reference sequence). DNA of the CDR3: TGTGCCAGCAGCCAAGGACTAGCGGGGGGGCAAGAGACCCAGTACTTC. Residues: CASSQGLAGGQETQYF.

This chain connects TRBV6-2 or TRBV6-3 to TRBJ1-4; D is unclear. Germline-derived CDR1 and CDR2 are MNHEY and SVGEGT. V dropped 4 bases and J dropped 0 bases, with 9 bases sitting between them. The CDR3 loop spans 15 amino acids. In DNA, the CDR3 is TGTGCCAGCAGTTTGGCAGGCGCAACTAATGAAAAACTGTTTTTT. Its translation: CASSLAGATNEKLFF.

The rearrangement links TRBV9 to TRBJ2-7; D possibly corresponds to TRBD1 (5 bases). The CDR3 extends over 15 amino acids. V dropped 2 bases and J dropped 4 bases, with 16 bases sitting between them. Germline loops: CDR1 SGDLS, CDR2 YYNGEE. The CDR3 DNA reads TGTGCCAGCAGCGTTGGGGCAGGGTATAGTTACGAGCAGTACTTC. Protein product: CASSVGAGYSYEQYF.

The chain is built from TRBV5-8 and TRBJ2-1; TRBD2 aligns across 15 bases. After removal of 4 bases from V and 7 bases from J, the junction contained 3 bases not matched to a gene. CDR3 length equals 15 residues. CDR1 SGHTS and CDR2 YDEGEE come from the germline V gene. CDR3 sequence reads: CASSPGTSGRNEQFF. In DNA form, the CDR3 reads TGTGCCAGCAGCCCCGGGACTAGCGGGAGGAATGAGCAGTTCTTC.

In DNA form, the CDR3 reads TGTGCCCTCCAGCGGACAGGGACCTACGAGCAGTACTTC. As protein: CALQRTGTYEQYF. The genes are TRBV6-5 and TRBJ2-7, with 8 bases aligning to TRBD1. The CDR3 spans 13 residues. Per the germline V gene, CDR1 is MNHEY and CDR2 is SVGAGI. The V and J ends lost 11 bases and 2 bases, in that order; junction bases with no gene match: 8.

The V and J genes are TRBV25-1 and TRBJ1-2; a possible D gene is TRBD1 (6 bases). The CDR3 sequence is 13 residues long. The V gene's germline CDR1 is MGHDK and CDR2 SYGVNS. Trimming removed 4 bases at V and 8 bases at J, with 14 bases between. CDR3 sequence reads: CASSGPNRAGYTF. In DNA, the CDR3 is TGTGCCAGCAGTGGACCCAACAGGGCGGGCTACACCTTC.

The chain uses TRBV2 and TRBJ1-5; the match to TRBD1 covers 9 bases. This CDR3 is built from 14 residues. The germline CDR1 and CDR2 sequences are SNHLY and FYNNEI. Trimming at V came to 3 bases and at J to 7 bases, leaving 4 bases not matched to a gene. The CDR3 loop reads CASSERTGDQPQHF. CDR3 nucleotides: TGTGCCAGCAGTGAGAGGACAGGGGACCAGCCCCAGCATTTT.

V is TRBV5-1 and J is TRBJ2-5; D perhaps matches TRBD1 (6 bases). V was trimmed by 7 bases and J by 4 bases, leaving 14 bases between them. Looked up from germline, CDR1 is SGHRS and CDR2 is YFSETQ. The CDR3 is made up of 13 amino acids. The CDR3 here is CASGSGQLETQYF. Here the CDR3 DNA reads TGCGCCAGCGGCTCCGGACAGCTAGAGACCCAGTACTTC.

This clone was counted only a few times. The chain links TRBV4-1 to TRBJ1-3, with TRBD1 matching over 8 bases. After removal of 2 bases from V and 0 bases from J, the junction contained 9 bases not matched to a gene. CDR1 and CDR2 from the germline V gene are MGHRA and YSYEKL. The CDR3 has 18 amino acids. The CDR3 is CASSQKQQGDLSGNTIYF. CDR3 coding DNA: TGCGCCAGCAGCCAAAAACAACAGGGGGACCTCTCTGGAAACACCATATATTTT.

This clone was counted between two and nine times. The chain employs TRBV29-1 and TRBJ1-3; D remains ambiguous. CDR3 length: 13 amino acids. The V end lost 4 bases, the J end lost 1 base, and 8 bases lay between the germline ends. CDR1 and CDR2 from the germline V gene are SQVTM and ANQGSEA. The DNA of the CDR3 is TGCAGCGTTGTTTGGCCTTCTGGAAACACCATATATTTT. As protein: CSVVWPSGNTIYF.

CDR3 sequence (DNA): TGTGCCACGGCAGTGGGGCGATTCACTGAAGCTTTCTTT. This encodes CATAVGRFTEAFF. This chain links TRBV5-4 with TRBJ1-1; TRBD1 is a possible D gene (5 bases). V was shortened by 9 bases and J by 4 bases, with 16 bases between the two germline ends. CDR1 is SGHNT, CDR2 YYREEE, per germline (reference sequence). The CDR3 extends over 13 amino acids.

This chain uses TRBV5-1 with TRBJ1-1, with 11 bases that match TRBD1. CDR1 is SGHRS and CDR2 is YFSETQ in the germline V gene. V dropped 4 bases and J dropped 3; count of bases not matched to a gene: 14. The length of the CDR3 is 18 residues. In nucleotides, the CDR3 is TGCGCCAGCAGCCAGGGGTGGGGACAGGGGGGTTTGGACACTGAAGCTTTCTTT. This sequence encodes CASSQGWGQGGLDTEAFF.

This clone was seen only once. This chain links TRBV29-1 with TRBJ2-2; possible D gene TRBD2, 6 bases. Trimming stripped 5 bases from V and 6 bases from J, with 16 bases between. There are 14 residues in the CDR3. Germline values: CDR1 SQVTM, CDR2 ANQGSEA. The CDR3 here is CSVKTGTSSGELFF. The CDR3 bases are TGCAGCGTTAAAACCGGGACTTCCTCCGGGGAGCTGTTTTTT.

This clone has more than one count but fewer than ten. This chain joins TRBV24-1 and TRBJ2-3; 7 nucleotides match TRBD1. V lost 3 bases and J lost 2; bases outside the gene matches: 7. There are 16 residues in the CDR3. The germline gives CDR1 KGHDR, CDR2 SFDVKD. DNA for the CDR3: TGTGCCACCAGTGATCCCACCGGGACAGTCACAGATACGCAGTATTTT. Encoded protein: CATSDPTGTVTDTQYF.

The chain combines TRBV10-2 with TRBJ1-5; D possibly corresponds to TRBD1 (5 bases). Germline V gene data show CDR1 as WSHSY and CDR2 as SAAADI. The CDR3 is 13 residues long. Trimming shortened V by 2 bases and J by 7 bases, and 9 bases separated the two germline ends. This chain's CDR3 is CASSEGHRQPQHF. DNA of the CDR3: TGCGCCAGCAGTGAGGGCCACAGGCAGCCCCAGCATTTT.

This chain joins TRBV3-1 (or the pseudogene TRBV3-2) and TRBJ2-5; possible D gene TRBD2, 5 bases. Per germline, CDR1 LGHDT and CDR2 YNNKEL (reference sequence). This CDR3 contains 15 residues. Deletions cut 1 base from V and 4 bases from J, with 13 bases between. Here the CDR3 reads CASSQVVAIRETQYF. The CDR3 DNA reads TGTGCCAGCAGCCAAGTGGTAGCGATTCGAGAGACCCAGTACTTC.

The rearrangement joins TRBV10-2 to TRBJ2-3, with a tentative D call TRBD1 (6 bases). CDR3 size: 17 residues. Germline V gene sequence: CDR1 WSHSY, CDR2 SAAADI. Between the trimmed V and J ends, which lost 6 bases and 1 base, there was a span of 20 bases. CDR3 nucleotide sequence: TGCGCCAGCAGGGAACCCTATCGACAGGCCGGCACAGATACGCAGTATTTT. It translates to CASREPYRQAGTDTQYF.

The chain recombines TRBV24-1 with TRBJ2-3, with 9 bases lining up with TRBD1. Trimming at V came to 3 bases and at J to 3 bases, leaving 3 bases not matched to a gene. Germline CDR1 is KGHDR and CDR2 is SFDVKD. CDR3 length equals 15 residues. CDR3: CATSDNGQGTDTQYF. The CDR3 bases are TGTGCCACCAGTGATAATGGACAGGGGACAGATACGCAGTATTTT.